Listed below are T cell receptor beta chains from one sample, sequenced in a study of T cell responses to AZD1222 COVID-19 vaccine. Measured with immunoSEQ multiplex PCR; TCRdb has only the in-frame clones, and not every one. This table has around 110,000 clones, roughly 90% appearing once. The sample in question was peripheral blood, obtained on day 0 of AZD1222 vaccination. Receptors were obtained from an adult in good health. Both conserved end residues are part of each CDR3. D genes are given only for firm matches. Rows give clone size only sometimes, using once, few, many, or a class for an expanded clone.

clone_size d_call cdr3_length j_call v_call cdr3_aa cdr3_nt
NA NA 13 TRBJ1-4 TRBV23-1 CASSPRGDEKLFF TGCGCCAGCAGTCCCAGGGGCGACGAAAAACTGTTTTTT
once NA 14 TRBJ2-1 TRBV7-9 CASSFFQIANEQFF TGTGCCAGCAGCTTCTTCCAGATTGCTAATGAGCAGTTCTTC
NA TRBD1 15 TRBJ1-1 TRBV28 CASSKGQGSNTEAFF TGTGCCAGCAGTAAGGGACAGGGGTCGAATACTGAAGCTTTCTTT
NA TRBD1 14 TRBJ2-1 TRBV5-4 CASSLGDSYNEQFF TGTGCCAGCAGCTTGGGGGACAGCTACAATGAGCAGTTCTTC
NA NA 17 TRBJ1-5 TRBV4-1 CASSQEAGPALNQPQHF TGCGCCAGCAGCCAAGAGGCAGGGCCGGCCCTCAATCAGCCCCAGCATTTT
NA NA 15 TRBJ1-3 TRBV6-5 CASRSGQSSGNTIYF TGTGCCAGCAGATCCGGACAGAGCTCTGGAAACACCATATATTTT
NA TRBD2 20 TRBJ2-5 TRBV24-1 CATSDSGLAGDPSLKETQYF TGTGCCACCAGTGATTCGGGACTAGCGGGAGATCCTTCCCTTAAAGAGACCCAGTACTTC
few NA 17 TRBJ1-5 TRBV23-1 CASSQSMTFYSNQPQHF TGCGCCAGCAGTCAATCGATGACATTCTATAGCAATCAGCCCCAGCATTTT
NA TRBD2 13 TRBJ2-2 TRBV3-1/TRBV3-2 CASSQDGLAALFF TGTGCCAGCAGCCAAGACGGACTAGCGGCGCTGTTTTTT
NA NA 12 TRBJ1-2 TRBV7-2 CASSPLPGGYTF TGTGCCAGCAGCCCGCTCCCCGGTGGCTACACCTTC
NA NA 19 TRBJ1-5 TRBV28 CASSSGLNRKRYSNQPQHF TGTGCCAGCAGTTCGGGGCTCAATAGAAAGCGTTATAGCAATCAGCCCCAGCATTTT
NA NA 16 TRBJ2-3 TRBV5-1 CASSSNRPERGDTQYF TGCGCCAGCAGCTCGAACCGACCCGAAAGGGGAGATACGCAGTATTTT
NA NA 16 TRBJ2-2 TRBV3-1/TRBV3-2 CASSQEVPSNTGELFF TGTGCCAGCAGCCAAGAGGTGCCATCGAACACCGGGGAGCTGTTTTTT
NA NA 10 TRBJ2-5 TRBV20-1 CSAYGETQYF TGCAGTGCCTATGGAGAGACCCAGTACTTC
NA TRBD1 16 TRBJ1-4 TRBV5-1 CASSSRGDRGGEKLFF TGCGCCAGCAGCTCCCGGGGGGACAGGGGCGGTGAAAAACTGTTTTTT
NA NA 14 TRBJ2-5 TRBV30 CAWSAPGRQETQYF TGTGCCTGGAGTGCGCCGGGCCGCCAAGAGACCCAGTACTTC